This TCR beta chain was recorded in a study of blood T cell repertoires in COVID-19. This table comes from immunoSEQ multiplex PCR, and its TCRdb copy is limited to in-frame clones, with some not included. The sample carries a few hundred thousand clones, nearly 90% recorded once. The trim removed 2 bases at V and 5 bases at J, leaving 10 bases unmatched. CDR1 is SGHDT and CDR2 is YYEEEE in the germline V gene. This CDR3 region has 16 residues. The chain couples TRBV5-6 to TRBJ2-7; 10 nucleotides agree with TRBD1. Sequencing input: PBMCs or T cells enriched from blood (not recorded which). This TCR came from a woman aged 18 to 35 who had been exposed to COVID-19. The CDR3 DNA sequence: TGTGCCAGCAGCTTACTCAACCGGGACAGGGGTGACGAGCAGTACTTC. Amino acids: CASSLLNRDRGDEQYF. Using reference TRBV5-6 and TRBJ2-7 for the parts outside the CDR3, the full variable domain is DAGVTQSPTHLIKTRGQQVTLRCSPKSGHDTVSWYQQALGQGPQFIFQYYEEEERQRGNFPDRFSGHQFPNYSSELNVNALLLGDSALYLCASSLLNRDRGDEQYFGPGTRLTVT.